This is a list of T cell receptor beta chains from one sample in a study of cytomegalovirus exposure and HLA in healthy donors. Assay used: immunoSEQ multiplex PCR; TCRdb lists only in-frame clones, some missing. The sample includes tens of thousands of clones, 80% to 85% of them seen just once. The specimen was PBMCs. The receptors shown here come from a woman under 30 in good health and CMV-seropositive. Both conserved end residues are part of each CDR3. D genes are given only for firm matches. For some rows the clone size is stated as once, few or many, or as a class when expanded; others skip it.

TRBV4-2	TRBJ2-3	-	-	TGTGCCAGCAGCCCCGGCCGGAGGCTGAGCACAGATACGCAGTATTTT	CASSPGRRLSTDTQYF
TRBV7-3	TRBJ2-1	TRBD2	-	TGTGCCAGCAGCTTATCGCCCAGCGGGGGGGCCGCCTACAATGAGCAGTTCTTC	CASSLSPSGGAAYNEQFF
TRBV18	TRBJ2-3	TRBD2	-	TGTGCCAGCTCAGCTAGCGGGGGACTCACAGATACGCAGTATTTT	CASSASGGLTDTQYF
TRBV27	TRBJ2-1	TRBD2	-	TGTGCCAGCCATAGCGGGGGCCGAAATGAGCAGTTCTTC	CASHSGGRNEQFF
TRBV4-3	TRBJ1-4	TRBD1	-	TGCGCCAGCAGCCAAGGACCGGGACAGGGTTACGAAAAACTGTTTTTT	CASSQGPGQGYEKLFF
TRBV2	TRBJ2-1	TRBD1	once	TGTGCCAGCAGTGAAGATGGGACAGGGGTCAATGAGCAGTTCTTC	CASSEDGTGVNEQFF
TRBV6-4	TRBJ2-1	TRBD1	-	TGTGCCAGCAGTCGGGTCGGGACAGGGGCGAGCTCCTACAATGAGCAGTTCTTC	CASSRVGTGASSYNEQFF
TRBV4-1	TRBJ1-6	TRBD1	-	TGCGCCAGCAGCCAAGTCGGGGGACAGTTGGGTTCACCCCTCCACTTT	CASSQVGGQLGSPLHF
TRBV7-2	TRBJ1-2	-	-	TGTGCCAGCAGCTTTTTCCGGGGGGGCTACACCTTC	CASSFFRGGYTF
TRBV10-2	TRBJ2-1	TRBD2	-	TGCGCCAGCAGTGATCTAGCGGGGGGTCCCTACAATGAGCAGTTCTTC	CASSDLAGGPYNEQFF
TRBV4-2	TRBJ2-5	-	-	TGTGCCAGCAGCCAAGCAGGTGGAAAAGAGACCCAGTACTTC	CASSQAGGKETQYF
TRBV10-3	TRBJ2-7	-	-	TGTGCCATCAGTCCAGGCGGGGGCTTCGACGAGCAGTACTTC	CAISPGGGFDEQYF
TRBV15	TRBJ2-4	TRBD1	-	TGTGCCTTAGGGACAGTGGTCCCCCAGTACTTC	CALGTVVPQYF
TRBV15	TRBJ2-2	-	-	TGTGCCACCAGCAGAGCGCCGAAGACACTTACAAGGACCGGGGAGCTGTTTTTT	CATSRAPKTLTRTGELFF
TRBV28	TRBJ1-2	-	-	TGTGCCAGCAGTTCCCTTTTAGGGCAGGGGTATGGCTACACCTTC	CASSSLLGQGYGYTF
TRBV30	TRBJ2-5	-	once	TGTGCCTGGAGTGTAAACGGGAAAGAGACCCAGTACTTC	CAWSVNGKETQYF
TRBV11-2	TRBJ2-5	TRBD2	-	TGTGCCAGCAGCTTAGCGGGGGGAGGGGAGACCCAGTACTTC	CASSLAGGGETQYF